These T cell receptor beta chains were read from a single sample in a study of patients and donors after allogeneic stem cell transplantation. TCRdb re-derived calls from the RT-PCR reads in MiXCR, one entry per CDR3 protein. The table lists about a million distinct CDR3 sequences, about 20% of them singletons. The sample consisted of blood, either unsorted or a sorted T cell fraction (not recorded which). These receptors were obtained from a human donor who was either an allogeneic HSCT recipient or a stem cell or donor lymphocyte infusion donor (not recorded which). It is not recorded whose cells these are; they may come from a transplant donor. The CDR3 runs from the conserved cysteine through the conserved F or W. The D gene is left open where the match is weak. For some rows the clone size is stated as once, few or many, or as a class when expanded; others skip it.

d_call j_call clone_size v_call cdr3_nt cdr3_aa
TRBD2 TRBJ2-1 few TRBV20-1 TGCAGTGCTAGAGACTATAGCGGGGGTTACAATGAGCAGTTCTTC CSARDYSGGYNEQFF
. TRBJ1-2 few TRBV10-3 TGTGCCATCAGTGATCCCGGACTTTTAACTGGCTACACCTTC CAISDPGLLTGYTF
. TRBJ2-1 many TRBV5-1 TGCGCCAGCACTTTGGGACACCCTACCGATGAGCAGTTCTTC CASTLGHPTDEQFF
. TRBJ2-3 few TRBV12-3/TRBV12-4 TGTGCCAGCAGTTGGGACGCCCAGGTCGCAGATACGCAGTATTTT CASSWDAQVADTQYF
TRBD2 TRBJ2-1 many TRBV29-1 TGCAGCGTTCTACTAGCGGGAGCCCCGCATGAGCAGTTCTTC CSVLLAGAPHEQFF
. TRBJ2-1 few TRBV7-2 TGTGCCAGCACCCTCGGGCGTCCCGCCTACAATGAGCAGTTCTTC CASTLGRPAYNEQFF
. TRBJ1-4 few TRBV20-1 TGCAGTGCTAGAGCCCCCAAGATCCTAACTAATGAAAAACTGTTTTTT CSARAPKILTNEKLFF
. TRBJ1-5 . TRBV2 TGTGCCAGCGGGGGTGACACCCCGAAACCGAATCAGCCCCAGCATTTT CASGGDTPKPNQPQHF
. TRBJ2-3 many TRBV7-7 TGTGCTAGCAGCTTAGGGCCACCCGGAATGGATACGCAGTATTTT CASSLGPPGMDTQYF
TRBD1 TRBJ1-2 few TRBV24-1 TGTGCCACCAGTGACTCCGGGACAGCTACCATCTATGGCTACACCTTC CATSDSGTATIYGYTF
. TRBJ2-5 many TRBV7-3 TGTGCCAGCAGCTTAACCATTCAAGAGACCCAGTACTTC CASSLTIQETQYF
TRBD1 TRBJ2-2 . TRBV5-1 TGCGCCAGCAGCCCGGGACAGGGGGCTATCAACACCGGGGAGCTGTTTTTT CASSPGQGAINTGELFF
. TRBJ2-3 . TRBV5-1 TGCGCCAGCAGCCCTGTTCAGGGGTGGACAGATACGCAGTATTTT CASSPVQGWTDTQYF
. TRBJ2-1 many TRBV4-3 TGCGCCAGCAGCCAAGATCTAGCCTCCGAGGGCAATGAGCAGTTCTTC CASSQDLASEGNEQFF
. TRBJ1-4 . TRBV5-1 TGCGCCAGCAGCGCCGCCGGACCTTCTAATGAAAAACTGTTTTTT CASSAAGPSNEKLFF
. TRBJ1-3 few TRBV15 TGTGCCACCAGCGCATCCCCACTGGGATCTGGTGGAAACACCATATATTTT CATSASPLGSGGNTIYF
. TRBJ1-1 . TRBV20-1 TGCAGTGCTAGTTTTCCAGGGCACACTGAAGCTTTCTTT CSASFPGHTEAFF
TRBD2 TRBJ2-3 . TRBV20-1 TGCAGTGCTAGTATACTCAGCGGGACGGGGGATACGCAGTATTTT CSASILSGTGDTQYF
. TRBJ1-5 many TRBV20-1 TGCAGTGCTAGTGGAGACAGTTATCAGCCCCAGCATTTT CSASGDSYQPQHF
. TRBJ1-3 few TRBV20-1 TGCAGTGCTAGTGAAGGAGCAGTTGGAAACACCATATATTTT CSASEGAVGNTIYF
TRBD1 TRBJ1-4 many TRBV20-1 TGCAGTGCGACCCAGGGGGCAACTAATGAAAAACTGTTTTTT CSATQGATNEKLFF
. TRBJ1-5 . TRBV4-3 TGCGCCACCTCTACGCACACCGGGACACCTAGCAATCAGCCCCAGCATTTT CATSTHTGTPSNQPQHF